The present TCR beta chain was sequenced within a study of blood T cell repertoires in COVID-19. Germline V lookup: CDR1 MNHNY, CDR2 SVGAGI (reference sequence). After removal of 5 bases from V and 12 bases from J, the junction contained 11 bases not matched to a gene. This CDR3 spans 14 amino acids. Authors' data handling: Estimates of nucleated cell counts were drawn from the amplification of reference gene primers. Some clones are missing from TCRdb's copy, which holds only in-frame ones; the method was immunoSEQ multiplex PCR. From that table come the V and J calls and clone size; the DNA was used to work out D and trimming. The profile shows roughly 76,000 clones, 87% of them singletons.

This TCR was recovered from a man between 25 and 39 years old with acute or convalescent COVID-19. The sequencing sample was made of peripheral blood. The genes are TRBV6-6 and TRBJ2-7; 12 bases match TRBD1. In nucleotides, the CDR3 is TGTGCCAGCAGTGAGCCGGGACAGGGGGCGCGATTGTACTTC. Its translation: CASSEPGQGARLYF.